What follows is one T cell receptor (beta chain) and its context. This sample is drawn from a study of blood T cell repertoires in COVID-19. For the study at large: Italy, Spain and the United States were the sources of the convalescent and acute COVID-19 samples. T cells, B-cell-depleted T cells, or PBMCs supplied cDNA or gDNA.

As processed by the authors: Amplification of reference gene primers provided the estimated nucleated cell counts. The method was immunoSEQ multiplex PCR; TCRdb's version includes in-frame clones alone and lacks a portion of them. The DNA was the basis for D and trimming; V, J and clone size are from that table. The data contain roughly 250,000 clones, about four fifths of them seen just once; the ten biggest clones take up approximately 4.5%. The origin of this receptor is a woman between 65 and 79 years old with acute or convalescent COVID-19. Material for sequencing was peripheral blood.

The CDR3 nucleotides read TGTGCCAGCAGCGTAAGAGGAGGTAATTCACCCCTCCACTTT. Translating it yields CASSVRGGNSPLHF. The J gene is TRBJ1-6, the V gene TRBV9; D gene unclear. In germline, CDR1 is SGDLS, CDR2 YYNGEE. Trimming shortened V by 1 base and J by 6 bases, and 8 bases separated the two germline ends. The length of the CDR3 is 14 residues.